Following are 21 T cell receptor beta chains from one sample sequenced in a study of shared clonotypes between healthy human individuals. Terminally differentiated effector memory CD45RA+ cells were left out of the naive CD8 fraction, which was CD45RO-negative and positively selected for CCR7. Profiled with immunoSEQ multiplex PCR; TCRdb holds only in-frame clones, not every one. Of millions of clones listed, over 85% are singletons. Sequencing was performed on naive CD8+ T cells sorted from blood. These TCRs come from a man between 18 and 29 years old in good health.

The V gene is TRBV4-1, the J gene TRBJ2-3; 15 bases are shared with TRBD2. This CDR3 is 16 amino acids long. The junction had 2 bases not matched to a gene; V was cut back by 1 base and J by 6 bases. CDR1 and CDR2 from the germline V gene are MGHRA and YSYEKL. The CDR3 DNA is TGCGCCAGCAGCCAAGTGGGACTAGCGGGGGGTGATACGCAGTATTTT. The encoded protein is CASSQVGLAGGDTQYF.

A remark on this clone: This CDR3 is also generated by other DNA sequences in the sample. The chain recombines TRBV27 with TRBJ2-7; unclear D gene. The V gene's germline CDR1 is MNHEY and CDR2 SMNVEV (reference sequence). V was cut by 8 bases and J by 3 bases, with 5 bases left in between. The CDR3 consists of 10 residues. The CDR3, as DNA: TGTGCCAGCGGATTCTACGAGCAGTACTTC. This sequence encodes CASGFYEQYF.

This chain connects TRBV28 to TRBJ2-7; a weak D match, TRBD1 (5 bases). The CDR3 length is 13 residues. V lost 2 bases to trimming and J lost 4 bases, with 9 bases between them. Germline lookup yields CDR1 MDHEN and CDR2 SYDVKM. CDR3 DNA: TGTGCCAGCAGTTTACAGGGTTGGTACGAGCAGTACTTC. This gives the protein CASSLQGWYEQYF.

V usage is TRBV5-5 and J usage is TRBJ2-7; D remains ambiguous. From germline, CDR1 is SGHKS and CDR2 YYEKEE (reference sequence). V lost 1 base, J lost 2 bases, and 7 bases lay in between. The CDR3 is 13 amino acids. The CDR3 spells CASSLFTTYEQYF. The CDR3 nucleotides read TGTGCCAGCAGCTTGTTCACGACCTACGAGCAGTACTTC.

V gene TRBV27 combines with J gene TRBJ1-4; D possibly corresponds to TRBD1 (5 bases). Germline CDR1 reads MNHEY; CDR2 reads SMNVEV (reference sequence). The CDR3 totals 14 residues. V lost 6 bases, J lost 4 bases, and 12 bases lay in between. CDR3 DNA: TGTGCCAGCAGATTCCTAGGGGTTAATGAAAAACTGTTTTTT. This encodes CASRFLGVNEKLFF. Variable domain in full (rest from reference TRBV27 and TRBJ1-4): EAQVTQNPRYLITVTGKKLTVTCSQNMNHEYMSWYRQDPGLGLRQIYYSMNVEVTDKGDVPEGYKVSRKEKRNFPLILESPSPNQTSLYFCASRFLGVNEKLFFGSGTQLSVL.

The chain uses TRBV5-6 and TRBJ2-3; perhaps TRBD1 as D (6 bases). This CDR3 has 16 residues. Germline V gene data show CDR1 as SGHDT and CDR2 as YYEEEE. V was pared by 4 bases and J by 2 bases, with 17 bases between. The CDR3 loop reads CASSRPYRASTDTQYF. DNA for the CDR3: TGTGCCAGCAGCAGACCATACAGGGCTTCCACAGATACGCAGTATTTT.

The rearrangement joins TRBV28 to TRBJ2-6; 8 nucleotides agree with TRBD2. The CDR3 loop spans 16 amino acids. From germline, CDR1 is MDHEN and CDR2 SYDVKM. Germline trimming cut 1 base from V and 5 bases from J; bases unmatched to any gene: 4. The CDR3 here is CASSLYREGRANVLTF. Written as DNA, the CDR3 is TGTGCCAGCAGTTTATATCGGGAGGGAAGGGCCAACGTCCTGACTTTC.

The V and J genes are TRBV19 and TRBJ2-2; D remains unclear. The germline V and J ends were trimmed by 4 bases and 1 base, with 10 bases remaining between them. Germline CDR1 and CDR2: LNHDA and SQIVND (reference sequence). This CDR3 contains 15 residues. The DNA of the CDR3 is TGTGCCAGTAGTAATACCGTCGGGAACACCGGGGAGCTGTTTTTT. Translating it yields CASSNTVGNTGELFF.

The rearrangement links TRBV5-4 to TRBJ1-2; perhaps TRBD1 as D (5 bases). The germline V and J ends were trimmed by 4 bases and 4 bases, with 20 bases remaining between them. There are 16 residues in the CDR3. Germline loops: CDR1 SGHNT, CDR2 YYREEE (reference sequence). CDR3 bases: TGTGCCAGCAGCGCACCCCCGGGGGGACCATCCTATGGCTACACCTTC. Its protein is CASSAPPGGPSYGYTF.

V usage is TRBV19 and J usage is TRBJ1-4; TRBD1 matches at 9 bases. Trimming removed 6 bases from V and 6 bases from J; junction bases left unmatched: 14. The CDR3 has 17 residues. Germline CDR1 LNHDA, CDR2 SQIVND (reference sequence). This CDR3 is CASSQDRGRLGDEKLFF. In DNA form, the CDR3 reads TGTGCCAGTAGCCAGGACAGGGGCCGCCTCGGTGATGAAAAACTGTTTTTT.

The chain joins TRBV28 to TRBJ2-7, with 10 bases aligning to TRBD1. The CDR3 spans 14 residues. Unmatched junction bases numbered 10, after V lost 9 bases and J lost 5 bases. CDR1 and CDR2 (germline): MDHEN, SYDVKM. CDR3: CASQSGDRGHEQYF. As DNA, the CDR3 is TGTGCCAGTCAATCCGGGGACAGGGGCCACGAGCAGTACTTC. The entire variable domain, with the rest obtained from reference TRBV28 and TRBJ2-7, is as follows: DVKVTQSSRYLVKRTGEKVFLECVQDMDHENMFWYRQDPGLGLRLIYFSYDVKMKEKGDIPEGYSVSREKKERFSLILESASTNQTSMYLCASQSGDRGHEQYFGPGTRLTVT.

This rearrangement joins TRBV9 to TRBJ1-1, with 7 positions matching TRBD1. Germline CDR1 reads SGDLS; CDR2 reads YYNGEE. Trimming at V came to 4 bases and at J to 3 bases, leaving 9 bases not matched to a gene. The CDR3 length is 15 residues. As DNA, the CDR3 is TGTGCCAGCAGCTCCCAGGGGGGGCGAGACACTGAAGCTTTCTTT. Protein sequence: CASSSQGGRDTEAFF.

The chain couples TRBV7-8 to TRBJ1-5; D is undetermined. The CDR3 length is 15 residues. V was shortened by 1 base and J by 4 bases, with 11 bases between the two germline ends. Germline CDR1 SGHVS, CDR2 FQNEAQ. CDR3 amino acids: CASSLEVGVNQPQHF. The CDR3 DNA sequence: TGTGCCAGCAGCTTAGAAGTGGGCGTAAATCAGCCCCAGCATTTT.

V gene TRBV15 combines with J gene TRBJ2-3, with unresolved D. The V gene lost 3 bases and the J gene lost 2 bases, with 12 bases spanning the gap. CDR1 is LNHNV and CDR2 is YYDKDF in the germline V gene (reference sequence). The CDR3 totals 15 residues. The CDR3 loop reads CATSSPQKVTDTQYF. The CDR3, as DNA: TGTGCCACCAGCAGCCCTCAAAAAGTCACAGATACGCAGTATTTT.

The rearrangement joins TRBV4-1 to TRBJ2-1; TRBD2 matches 8 bases. CDR1 is MGHRA, CDR2 YSYEKL, per germline. The CDR3 totals 15 residues. Trimming took 1 base from V and 7 from J; bases not matched to a gene: 6. The CDR3 DNA is TGCGCCAGCAGCCAAGCGGGAGGGCTTATAAATGAGCAGTTCTTC. It encodes CASSQAGGLINEQFF.

The chain links TRBV7-8 to TRBJ2-7, with TRBD2 matching 13 bases. The CDR3 has 18 residues. V gave up 5 bases and J gave up 6 bases; unmatched junction bases: 16. The germline V gene has CDR1 SGHVS and CDR2 FQNEAQ. CDR3 in amino acids: CASSAGLAGAPLSVEQYF. Here the CDR3 DNA reads TGTGCCAGCAGCGCCGGACTAGCGGGAGCTCCCCTCTCGGTCGAGCAGTACTTC.

The rearrangement uses TRBV25-1 and TRBJ2-7; 9 positions agree with TRBD1. V lost 1 base, J lost 2 bases, and 9 bases stayed unmatched. This CDR3 is 17 amino acids long. The germline V gene has CDR1 MGHDK and CDR2 SYGVNS. The CDR3 spells CASSESVGQGIPYEQYF. CDR3 in DNA: TGTGCCAGCAGTGAATCTGTTGGACAGGGGATACCCTACGAGCAGTACTTC.

The chain joins TRBV28 to TRBJ1-4; D call uncertain. CDR1 MDHEN and CDR2 SYDVKM come from the germline V gene. The CDR3 extends over 17 amino acids. Trimming stripped 10 bases from V and 0 bases from J, with 21 bases between. DNA for the CDR3: TGTGCCACCTATCCACTAACGGTCCTTGCAACTAATGAAAAACTGTTTTTT. It is translated as CATYPLTVLATNEKLFF. The whole variable domain, remainder taken from reference TRBV28 and TRBJ1-4, is DVKVTQSSRYLVKRTGEKVFLECVQDMDHENMFWYRQDPGLGLRLIYFSYDVKMKEKGDIPEGYSVSREKKERFSLILESASTNQTSMYLCATYPLTVLATNEKLFFGSGTQLSVL.

The chain carries TRBV7-8 and TRBJ1-1, with TRBD1 identical over 9 bases. Looked up from germline, CDR1 is SGHVS and CDR2 is FQNEAQ. The CDR3 contains 13 residues. The junction had 8 bases not matched to a gene; V was cut back by 5 bases and J by 10 bases. The CDR3 reads CASSMGDRVGAFF. The CDR3, as DNA: TGTGCCAGCAGCATGGGGGACAGGGTAGGAGCTTTCTTT. The complete variable domain, with remaining parts taken from reference TRBV7-8 and TRBJ1-1, reads GAGVSQSPRYKVAKRGQDVALRCDPISGHVSLFWYQQALGQGPEFLTYFQNEAQLDKSGLPSDRFFAERPEGSVSTLKIQRTQQEDSAVYLCASSMGDRVGAFFGQGTRLTVV.

With respect to this clone: The sample has other DNA sequences that encode this CDR3 too. This sequence joins TRBV6-5 and TRBJ1-1, with unresolved D. This CDR3 spans 11 amino acids. Trimming took 2 bases from V and 5 from J, leaving 3 bases between them. Germline assignment: CDR1 MNHEY and CDR2 SVGAGI. Written as DNA, the CDR3 is TGTGCCAGCAGTTACGAAACTGAAGCTTTCTTT. It codes for CASSYETEAFF.

This clone was recorded once. The rearrangement links TRBV11-1 to TRBJ1-4; D is uncertain. Germline V gene data show CDR1 as SGHAT and CDR2 as FQDESV (reference sequence). The CDR3 runs to 16 residues. Trimming cost V 3 bases and J 0 bases, with 11 bases left between them. This chain's CDR3 is CASSLTDAATNEKLFF. The DNA of the CDR3 is TGTGCCAGCAGCTTGACCGACGCTGCAACTAATGAAAAACTGTTTTTT. Based on the CDR3 plus reference TRBV11-1 and TRBJ1-4, the full variable domain is EAEVAQSPRYKITEKSQAVAFWCDPISGHATLYWYRQILGQGPELLVQFQDESVVDDSQLPKDRFSAERLKGVDSTLKIQPAELGDSAMYLCASSLTDAATNEKLFFGSGTQLSVL.